The TCR beta chain described here comes from a study of cytomegalovirus exposure and HLA in healthy donors (dated by TCRdb to 2015 to 2018). At the level of the whole study: According to an earlier analysis of several hundred of the donors, 150 million to 200 million T cells yielded over 90 million unique TCR beta sequences and about 300 Gb of sequence data. An early release that covered roughly 600 HLA-typed donors contained 250 to 350 gigabases of sequencing data and 65 million to 100 million unique TCR sequences. Of the approximately 370 genotyped donors, 75% to 85% were placed in the genetic ancestry cluster associated with self-reported Caucasian donors. The study aimed to test whether cataloging public T cell receptors could reveal signatures of past pathogen exposure. Using immunosequencing, the study profiled T cell repertoires from fewer than 850 subjects and related those repertoires to cytomegalovirus serostatus. Besides the first cohort of 500 to 700 subjects, a separate validation cohort made up of some 110 different subjects was used. High-throughput TCR immunosequencing, statistical association of individual TCRs with disease status, and machine learning were combined to predict cytomegalovirus infection status. In a later analysis, previously published TCR beta repertoires from some 640 donors were re-analyzed and high-resolution HLA genotyping was added so that TCR occurrence patterns could be studied. Rather than using new phenotypic data, the later analysis identified candidate immune exposures from TCR beta sequences and from how often those sequences occurred across donors. In an earlier analysis of 587 of the donors, high-throughput TCR beta sequencing was used to judge whether each TCR beta V gene segment behaved as functional or pseudogenic. Donor age, sex, ethnicity and CMV serostatus were compiled alongside the repertoire data. Genome-wide SNP genotypes for about 65% of the 666 donors were used in a later genetic analysis, which treated that subset as a discovery cohort. Every repertoire in the discovery cohort had been generated on one and the same sequencing platform. Class I and class II HLA loci were covered by the typing at four-digit resolution. Typing coverage varied by locus: about 629-640 donors for A, B, C, DRB1 and DQB1; roughly 520 for DQA1; 606 for DPA1; around 450 for DPB1. Because of strong linkage in the cohort, a handful of DR-DQ haplotypes were treated as single units for association and clustering. Among about 370 genotyped donors of the cohort, an average of around 250,000 unique TCR beta nucleotide sequences was sequenced per donor, of which about 18% were non-productive. Results the study describes overall, beyond this receptor: A cluster of highly shared sequence variants was judged likely to represent a technical artifact of the sequencing pipeline. Several of the top co-occurrence clusters appeared to be linked to parvovirus B19, influenza, CMV and Epstein-Barr virus, according to a later analysis. The only immune exposure information available for the cohort was CMV serostatus. A few of the identified cytomegalovirus-associated TCR beta chains were confirmed in vitro to be specific for cytomegalovirus antigens. At a false discovery rate of 0.05, a later analysis linked fewer than 20,000 TCR beta sequences to specific HLA alleles. Correlated functional status among segregating V segments might reflect linkage disequilibrium, but an unknown experimental factor could not be ruled out. The earlier analysis of approximately 560 of the donors excluded 15 to 20 rarely observed V segments, including chromosome 9 orphons, because counts were too low. In a later analysis, the rate of TCR association differed among HLA loci, with DRB1 alleles having the most associated TCRs and HLA-C alleles having the fewest. Because some donors lacked HLA typing at each locus, the association tests relied only on the typed subset. While some public TCRs were present in many individuals, most TCR sequences turned up only very rarely across donors. The study gave a list of 150 to 200 TCR beta chains associated with cytomegalovirus. In an earlier analysis of around 600 of the donors, most TCR beta V segments were observed in productive rearrangements about 87% or about 30% of the time, broadly matching IMGT annotations. Cytomegalovirus status was reported to be diagnosed by the classifier with high specificity and sensitivity in both the original and validation cohorts. Assigning TCR associations to individual alleles was difficult when HLA alleles, especially DR and DQ, strongly co-occurred. Sequencing depth was assumed to be roughly uniform across donors in the presence/absence analyses, though that assumption may not hold. Some IMGT-functional V segments, including TRBV6-2 and TRBV6-3, could not be told apart with the 87-base-pair reads, so those segments were excluded. In a later genetic analysis, fewer N-insertions in productive TCRs were reported among donors in an Asian-associated ancestry cluster than the roughly 640-donor mean. The authors suggested that the approach could potentially be generalized to other disease states and immunological phenotypes. In a later analysis, HLA-associated TCR beta chains were found to be more clonally expanded and to have lower generation probabilities than equally common non-associated chains. An association between a missense DCLRE1C variant and V-gene and J-gene trimming of TCR beta chains was found in a later genetic analysis and replicated in an independent cohort. The cohort was sequenced for TCR beta chains only, and without alpha or paired-chain data the features that could be detected were limited. A further reported finding was that TCR beta sequences accurately predicted the HLA-A and HLA-B alleles for most subjects in the first cohort. Most CMV-associated TCR beta chains appeared to be HLA-restricted in a later analysis, and the HLA associations seemed to be driven largely by CMV exposure.

The germline V gene yields SGHTA for CDR1 and FQGNSA for CDR2. Taken from cysteine to phenylalanine, the CDR3 has 13 residues. Just CDR3 DNA is preserved here, 39 bases in frame from base 1. The trim is 5 bases for V and 5 bases for J, with a gap of 11 bases between the germline ends. The cohort comprised more than 550 healthy bone marrow donors. At the time of sampling, every cohort member was nominally healthy, though immune exposures that went unrecorded were likely present. The donor was CMV seropositive and belonged to the group of 250 to 300 seropositive cohort members. Every donor gave a peripheral blood sample, and the peripheral blood mononuclear cells from that sample were used for TCR beta sequencing. Genomic DNA extraction from the blood cell samples was performed with the Qiagen DNeasy Blood Extraction Kit. Points on this clone: Its antigen is unknown. Base qualities are not provided; no much larger clone lies one nucleotide away.

The library was produced with the immunoSEQ multiplex PCR assay. For the multiplex PCR, a mixture combining 60 forward primers for TCR Vbeta segments and 13 reverse primers for TCR Jbeta segments was used. Amplification of the CDR3 region of rearranged TCR beta genes was performed with a multiplex PCR assay on genomic DNA. On the Illumina HiSeq System, the amplified TCR beta libraries were sequenced as 87-base-pair reads. The source study handled its data this way. In a later analysis, tens of millions of unique TCR beta chains were counted across the roughly 670 repertoires, and roughly 11 million of these chains were shared by at least two donors. A nearest-neighbor algorithm error-corrected the raw reads and collapsed the reads into unique sequences, merging closely related sequences to remove PCR and sequencing errors. Alignment of CDR3 sequences to IMGT reference sequences was used to assign V, D and J gene segments. For a sequence to be retained, a match of at least six nucleotides was required to both a V gene segment and a J gene segment. Rearrangements were classified as productive when the CDR3 lacked stop codons and remained in frame with V and J, and all other rearrangements were classified as non-productive. CDR3 was defined according to IMGT convention as the region running from the second conserved V-encoded cysteine to the conserved J-encoded phenylalanine. The earlier analysis of approximately 590 of the donors excluded any sequence lacking an unambiguous match to a single V gene segment. An earlier analysis of fewer than 750 of the donors classified V segments as functional when productive rearrangements were above 56.7% and as segregating when the standard deviation between donors was above 5%. A statistical classification framework was built for diagnosing cytomegalovirus status from the catalog of TCR beta chain sequences. In a later analysis, V and J genes were assigned by comparing TCR nucleotide sequences against IMGT/GENE-DB human TR gene sequences. Using the TCRdist pipeline, a later analysis assigned CDR3 sequences along with most-parsimonious VDJ recombination scenarios. In a later analysis, each TCR beta chain was defined by its CDR3 amino acid sequence together with its V-gene family, and reads lacking a unique V-gene family were excluded. To address suspected cross-contamination and a sequencing artifact, a later analysis removed 450 to 700 highly shared, low-generation-probability nucleotide sequences. In a later analysis, a clonal expansion index for each public chain was calculated from normalized within-repertoire ranks of inferred template counts. In a later analysis, generation probabilities were computed using a VDJ recombination model fitted to out-of-frame rearrangements, and the results were checked against IGoR. Hypergeometric tests were used in a later analysis to score TCR-TCR, TCR-HLA and TCR-CMV co-occurrence, with a repertoire-size bias correction applied to the TCR pairs. A later analysis estimated false discovery rates by permuting HLA or CMV assignments 20 times. In a later analysis, co-occurring TCRs were grouped with DBSCAN, and TCRdist sequence similarity was added when clustering was performed within HLA-allele-positive subsets. Co-occurrence clustering excluded repertoires with fewer than 30,000 or more than 120,000 public chains, plus five with anomalous nucleotide sharing. What TCRdb holds here is the immuneACCESS table cut down to in-frame rearrangements. Part of the clones is not present; checked against another copy, under half of the missing clones reflect an unresolved V gene, and the others are unexplained. The V and J calls and clone size come from that table; D and trimming were worked out from the DNA. The sample table contains some 100,000 clones; only one count was recorded for about four fifths of them. The top ten hold 14% of the sample.

The TCR sequence derives from a woman aged 70-85 years in good health and CMV-seropositive. Material for sequencing was PBMCs. The chain employs TRBV7-2 and TRBJ2-3; TRBD1 is perhaps the D gene, given 6 matching bases. The DNA reads as follows: TGTGCCAGCAGCCCCTCGACAGGAGATACGCAGTATTTT. Its product reads: CASSPSTGDTQYF.